These T cell receptor beta chains were read from a single sample in a study of long-term antiretroviral therapy in people with HIV. Using immunoSEQ multiplex PCR, the repertoire was profiled, and TCRdb retains in-frame clones only, with some absent. This table holds 24,000 or so clones, 86% found once. The material was unsorted PBMCs, obtained 1.9 years after starting antiretroviral therapy. These receptors were collected from a woman aged 30 to 39 with HIV. The CDR3 runs from the conserved cysteine through the conserved F or W. A D gene is named only where the DNA matches it firmly. Where a row states a size, it is once, few, many or the class of an expanded clone; other rows omit it.

J gene	clone size	V gene	D gene	CDR3 length	CDR3 protein	CDR3 DNA
TRBJ2-1	.	TRBV5-4	TRBD2	17	CASSRRGGGGLANEQFF	TGTGCCAGCAGCCGTCGGGGGGGTGGAGGTCTGGCCAATGAGCAGTTCTTC
TRBJ1-5	few	TRBV28	.	12	CASSFKRQPQHF	TGTGCCAGCAGTTTCAAGAGACAGCCCCAGCATTTT
TRBJ1-5	.	TRBV19	.	16	CASSIWGTINNQPQHF	TGTGCCAGTAGTATTTGGGGGACAATTAACAATCAGCCCCAGCATTTT
TRBJ2-1	.	TRBV2	.	10	CASLENEQFF	TGTGCCAGCTTGGAGAATGAGCAGTTCTTC
TRBJ1-5	.	TRBV2	.	15	CASTLEDYSNQPQHF	TGTGCCAGCACCTTGGAGGATTATAGCAATCAGCCCCAGCATTTT
TRBJ2-3	.	TRBV18	.	16	CASSPGQGHSTDTQYF	TGTGCCAGCTCACCAGGGCAGGGACATAGCACAGATACGCAGTATTTT
TRBJ2-7	.	TRBV23-1	TRBD1	16	CASSQPPGQGSYEQYF	TGCGCCAGCAGTCAACCGCCGGGACAGGGCTCCTACGAGCAGTACTTC
TRBJ2-3	.	TRBV7-2	TRBD2	18	CASSLDPLAGGHADTQYF	TGTGCCAGCAGCTTAGACCCCCTAGCGGGGGGCCATGCCGATACGCAGTATTTT
TRBJ1-6	few	TRBV19	.	15	CASNPGEGAYSPLHF	TGTGCCAGTAACCCTGGGGAAGGGGCCTATTCACCCCTCCACTTT
TRBJ2-1	.	TRBV29-1	.	16	CSVEPGRAGGSSEQFF	TGCAGCGTTGAACCGGGACGGGCGGGCGGGTCCAGTGAGCAGTTCTTC
TRBJ2-3	.	TRBV7-3	.	15	CASSLTGGLTDTQYF	TGTGCCAGCAGCTTAACCGGTGGCCTCACAGATACGCAGTATTTT
TRBJ2-1	.	TRBV2	TRBD2	17	CASSESRTSGGMNEQFF	TGTGCCAGCAGTGAATCCCGGACTAGCGGGGGTATGAATGAGCAGTTCTTC
TRBJ1-6	.	TRBV2	.	17	CASSVVAGSSYNSPLHF	TGTGCCAGCAGTGTGGTGGCAGGGAGCTCCTATAATTCACCCCTCCACTTT
TRBJ2-1	.	TRBV6-5	TRBD1	14	CASHSRDSYNEQFF	TGTGCCAGCCATAGCCGGGACAGCTACAATGAGCAGTTCTTC
TRBJ2-5	.	TRBV10-3	.	13	CAISGQIQETQYF	TGTGCCATCAGTGGACAGATCCAAGAGACCCAGTACTTC
TRBJ2-5	.	TRBV29-1	.	16	CSVVGLRLDNLKTQYF	TGCAGCGTTGTTGGTTTGCGACTTGACAACCTTAAGACCCAGTACTTC
TRBJ1-5	.	TRBV28	.	13	CASSLPGDQPQHF	TGTGCCAGCAGTTTACCGGGGGATCAGCCCCAGCATTTT
TRBJ1-1	.	TRBV19	.	15	CASSIVGGGGTEAFF	TGTGCCAGTAGTATTGTTGGGGGCGGGGGCACTGAAGCTTTCTTT
TRBJ1-2	.	TRBV5-1	.	13	CASSLDGLAGYTF	TGCGCCAGCAGCTTGGACGGCTTGGCTGGCTACACCTTC
TRBJ2-1	.	TRBV30	TRBD2	16	CAWSRLAGGLIWEQFF	TGTGCCTGGAGTAGACTAGCGGGGGGGCTAATATGGGAGCAGTTCTTC
TRBJ1-4	.	TRBV2	TRBD1	14	CASSDRATNEKLFF	TGTGCCAGCAGCGACAGGGCAACTAATGAAAAACTGTTTTTT
TRBJ2-3	.	TRBV5-6	.	13	CASSLYSADTQYF	TGTGCCAGCAGCTTGTATTCGGCAGATACGCAGTATTTT
TRBJ1-1	.	TRBV6-6	.	12	CASSQGWSEAFF	TGTGCCAGCAGTCAGGGATGGTCTGAAGCTTTCTTT
TRBJ1-2	.	TRBV5-8	.	13	CASSVGQLYGYTF	TGTGCCAGCAGCGTTGGACAGCTCTATGGCTACACCTTC
TRBJ1-5	.	TRBV19	.	13	CASSIERFGLQHF	TGTGCCAGTAGTATCGAGCGGTTTGGACTCCAGCATTTT
TRBJ2-1	.	TRBV15	.	12	CATSRTINEQFF	TGTGCCACCAGCAGAACTATCAATGAGCAGTTCTTC
TRBJ1-3	.	TRBV12-5	.	15	CASGLVLTGGNTIYF	TGTGCTAGTGGTTTGGTACTCACAGGGGGAAACACCATATATTTT
TRBJ1-4	.	TRBV29-1	.	14	CSVEDPATNEKLFF	TGCAGCGTGGAAGACCCCGCAACTAATGAAAAACTGTTTTTT
TRBJ2-2	.	TRBV7-9	.	16	CASSREGTVGTGELFF	TGTGCCAGCAGCCGAGAGGGTACGGTTGGAACCGGGGAGCTGTTTTTT
TRBJ1-5	few	TRBV21-1	.	14	CASSKGQGTQPQHF	TGTGCCAGCAGCAAAGGACAGGGTACTCAGCCCCAGCATTTT
TRBJ1-1	.	TRBV5-6	.	13	CASSLAWDTEAFF	TGTGCCAGCAGCTTGGCATGGGACACTGAAGCTTTCTTT
TRBJ1-1	.	TRBV5-1	TRBD1	14	CASSLGQGAPEAFF	TGCGCCAGCAGCTTAGGGCAGGGGGCCCCTGAAGCTTTCTTT
TRBJ2-3	.	TRBV18	TRBD1	16	CASSPFGQGGTDTQYF	TGTGCCAGCTCACCATTCGGACAGGGAGGCACAGATACGCAGTATTTT
TRBJ2-2	.	TRBV6-1	.	17	CASRDSRAGTNTGELFF	TGTGCCAGCCGTGATAGCAGGGCGGGCACGAACACCGGGGAGCTGTTTTTT
TRBJ2-3	.	TRBV5-1	.	15	CASSVDRPEADTQYF	TGCGCCAGCAGCGTGGACAGACCTGAGGCAGATACGCAGTATTTT
TRBJ2-7	once	TRBV5-5	.	14	CASSEGTTAYEQYF	TGTGCCAGCAGCGAAGGGACAACTGCCTACGAGCAGTACTTC
TRBJ1-6	.	TRBV5-4	.	13	CASSLGQDSPLHF	TGTGCCAGCAGCTTGGGACAGGATTCACCCCTCCACTTT
TRBJ1-1	.	TRBV19	.	15	CASSIVGGGNTEAFF	TGTGCCAGTAGTATAGTTGGAGGGGGGAACACTGAAGCTTTCTTT
TRBJ1-1	.	TRBV5-1	.	13	CASSLEMNTEAFF	TGCGCCAGCAGCTTGGAAATGAACACTGAAGCTTTCTTT
TRBJ2-7	.	TRBV7-2	.	15	CASSLGDGGLYEQYF	TGTGCCAGCAGCTTAGGGGATGGGGGGCTATACGAGCAGTACTTC
TRBJ2-5	.	TRBV10-3	TRBD2	12	CAISESGGGQYF	TGTGCCATCAGTGAGTCCGGGGGGGGCCAGTACTTC
TRBJ1-2	.	TRBV19	.	14	CASSIPWPNYGYTF	TGTGCCAGTAGTATCCCCTGGCCCAACTATGGCTACACCTTC
TRBJ2-2	.	TRBV5-6	.	16	CASSLPRGTLAGELFF	TGTGCCAGCAGCCTACCCCGGGGGACTTTAGCCGGGGAGCTGTTTTTT